One T cell receptor beta chain is described in this entry. The antigen is undetermined. This sample was included in a study of monozygotic twins with cystic fibrosis. Sequenced by immunoSEQ multiplex PCR; TCRdb stores in-frame clones only, minus some. The sample comprises 30,000 to 35,000 clones, roughly 97% of which are singletons, and about 0.17% rests with the top ten. The study's findings and limits: Median Simpson clonality of 0.0095 suggested naive T cells predominated.

V lost 8 bases and J lost 3, with 11 bases in between. The CDR3 runs to 13 residues. CDR1 is MNHEY and CDR2 is SMNVEV in the germline V gene (reference sequence). This TCR was sampled from a girl aged 2 to 9 with cystic fibrosis. Sequences were obtained from blood. The chain links TRBV27 to TRBJ1-5; D is undetermined. CDR3 sequence (DNA): TGTGCCAGCCGCAGACACTTCAATCAGCCCCAGCATTTT. Translating gives CASRRHFNQPQHF.